Listed below are T cell receptor beta chains from one sample, sequenced in a study of vaccination effects on CD4 cells after COVID-19. TCRdb keeps only in-frame clones here, not all; method: immunoSEQ multiplex PCR. The sample lists about 72,000 clones, around 77% occurring once. These receptors lack a known antigen. The source material was CD4+ T cells from PBMCs cultured without peptide, sampled before COVID-19 vaccination. The receptors derive from a human donor who received a COVID-19 vaccine. The CDR3 runs from the conserved cysteine through the conserved F or W. A D gene is named only where the DNA matches it firmly. Some rows have no size entry. The others give once, few or many, or a class for an expanded clone.

clone_size j_call v_call d_call cdr3_aa cdr3_nt
- TRBJ2-2 TRBV6-6 - CASRPGQIAGELFF TGTGCCAGCAGACCAGGACAAATCGCCGGGGAGCTGTTTTTT
- TRBJ2-4 TRBV3-1/TRBV3-2 TRBD2 CASSHPTPGLANIQYF TGTGCCAGCAGCCATCCCACCCCCGGACTAGCAAACATTCAGTACTTC
- TRBJ2-3 TRBV7-8 - CASSLARDTQYF TGTGCCAGCAGCTTAGCGCGGGATACGCAGTATTTT
- TRBJ2-5 TRBV6-5 - CASSYHRRLQETQYF TGTGCCAGCAGTTACCATCGAAGACTACAAGAGACCCAGTACTTC
- TRBJ2-5 TRBV24-1 - CATSDPTRMETQYF TGTGCCACCAGTGACCCTACTAGGATGGAGACCCAGTACTTC
- TRBJ2-2 TRBV5-1 - CASSIVPNTGELFF TGCGCCAGCAGCATTGTCCCGAACACCGGGGAGCTGTTTTTT
once TRBJ2-2 TRBV5-4 - CASSLWASADTGELFF TGTGCCAGCAGCTTGTGGGCTAGCGCGGACACCGGGGAGCTGTTTTTT
- TRBJ2-3 TRBV9 - CASSVKGQGNADTQYF TGTGCCAGCAGCGTAAAGGGGCAGGGGAATGCAGATACGCAGTATTTT
- TRBJ2-5 TRBV6-5 TRBD1 CASSSWTGEETQYF TGTGCCAGCAGTTCTTGGACAGGGGAAGAGACCCAGTACTTC
- TRBJ1-2 TRBV15 - CATSRVEGLANYGYTF TGTGCCACCAGCAGAGTGGAGGGGCTCGCCAACTATGGCTACACCTTC
- TRBJ2-3 TRBV2 TRBD1 CASSRTGVTDTQYF TGTGCCAGCAGTAGGACAGGAGTCACAGATACGCAGTATTTT
- TRBJ1-2 TRBV5-1 - CASSRSGTLAYGYTF TGCGCCAGCAGCAGGTCCGGGACTCTAGCCTATGGCTACACCTTC
- TRBJ2-1 TRBV18 - CASSVRPAPPGHEQFF TGTGCCAGCTCAGTCCGTCCCGCGCCCCCTGGGCATGAGCAGTTCTTC
- TRBJ2-2 TRBV20-1 TRBD2 CSASPSGGPGELFF TGCAGTGCTAGTCCCAGCGGGGGGCCCGGGGAGCTGTTTTTT
- TRBJ1-5 TRBV5-1 TRBD1 CASSEGQANQPQHF TGCGCCAGCAGCGAAGGACAGGCTAATCAGCCCCAGCATTTT
- TRBJ1-4 TRBV11-1 TRBD1 CASSPGQADKLFF TGTGCCAGCAGCCCTGGACAGGCGGATAAACTGTTTTTT
- TRBJ1-3 TRBV4-3 TRBD1 CASSQESGQFKGNTIYF TGCGCCAGCAGCCAAGAGTCGGGACAGTTTAAAGGAAACACCATATATTTT
- TRBJ1-3 TRBV9 TRBD1 CASSARRTGGDTIYF TGTGCCAGCAGCGCCCGGCGGACAGGGGGGGACACCATATATTTT
- TRBJ1-1 TRBV6-1 - CASSERQPGPQAAFF TGTGCCAGCAGTGAAAGGCAACCGGGGCCACAGGCCGCTTTCTTT
- TRBJ2-3 TRBV19 - CASSQRGTPRPNTQYF TGTGCCAGTAGTCAAAGGGGCACCCCGCGTCCCAATACGCAGTATTTT
- TRBJ1-1 TRBV19 - CASSDPGRTGGTEAFF TGTGCCAGTAGTGACCCCGGACGGACGGGGGGCACTGAAGCTTTCTTT
- TRBJ1-1 TRBV6-5 - CASVGSNTEAFF TGTGCCAGCGTAGGGTCGAACACTGAAGCTTTCTTT
- TRBJ2-3 TRBV25-1 - CASSDRQTSTDTQYF TGTGCCAGCAGTGACAGACAGACTAGCACAGATACGCAGTATTTT
- TRBJ1-2 TRBV6-6 TRBD1 CASSLGTGGRYGYTF TGTGCCAGCAGTTTAGGGACAGGGGGAAGGTATGGCTACACCTTC
- TRBJ2-2 TRBV5-1 TRBD1 CASSLFRDRLPGGELFF TGCGCCAGCAGCTTATTCCGGGACAGGCTACCCGGCGGGGAGCTGTTTTTT
- TRBJ1-1 TRBV5-5 TRBD1 CASSLAVLGTVNTEAFF TGTGCCAGCAGCTTGGCGGTCTTGGGGACAGTAAACACTGAAGCTTTCTTT
- TRBJ1-1 TRBV5-1 - CASSFRGPNTEAFF TGCGCCAGCAGCTTCCGGGGCCCAAACACTGAAGCTTTCTTT
- TRBJ1-5 TRBV4-2 - CASSQVGVSNQPQHF TGTGCCAGCAGCCAAGTCGGCGTGAGCAATCAGCCCCAGCATTTT
once TRBJ1-2 TRBV18 - CASSPPKSSKRQVPGYTF TGTGCCAGCTCACCACCAAAATCCTCTAAAAGACAGGTGCCTGGCTACACCTTC
- TRBJ2-1 TRBV6-2/TRBV6-3 - CASSSHNEQFF TGTGCCAGCAGTAGTCACAATGAGCAGTTCTTC
- TRBJ2-1 TRBV6-2/TRBV6-3 TRBD2 CASSYGWLAGGRDEQFF TGTGCCAGCAGTTACGGGTGGCTGGCGGGGGGCCGGGATGAGCAGTTCTTC
- TRBJ2-3 TRBV6-6 - CASTMGDRTDTQYF TGTGCCAGCACCATGGGGGACCGCACAGATACGCAGTATTTT
- TRBJ2-3 TRBV27 TRBD2 CASRVMAGERQYF TGTGCCAGCAGGGTTATGGCGGGGGAAAGGCAGTATTTT
- TRBJ1-5 TRBV9 - CASSDGYSNQPQHF TGTGCCAGCAGCGACGGATATAGCAATCAGCCCCAGCATTTT
- TRBJ1-2 TRBV28 TRBD1 CASSSLDRAYGYTF TGTGCCAGCAGTTCCCTCGACAGGGCCTATGGCTACACCTTC
few TRBJ2-2 TRBV27 - CASSLSGGYTGELFF TGTGCCAGCAGTTTATCGGGGGGCTACACCGGGGAGCTGTTTTTT
once TRBJ2-5 TRBV5-1 TRBD2 CASSTASGGSQETQYF TGCGCCAGCAGCACAGCTAGCGGGGGGAGCCAAGAGACCCAGTACTTC
few TRBJ2-3 TRBV7-2 - CASSLIGRLGGTDTQYF TGTGCCAGCAGCTTAATCGGGCGCCTTGGGGGCACAGATACGCAGTATTTT
- TRBJ2-1 TRBV6-2/TRBV6-3 TRBD2 CASSFGLAGARSYNEQFF TGTGCCAGCAGTTTCGGACTAGCGGGGGCACGCTCCTACAATGAGCAGTTCTTC
- TRBJ2-3 TRBV24-1 TRBD2 CATSDRAPGLAGGTDTQYF TGTGCCACCAGTGATCGAGCCCCGGGACTAGCGGGGGGCACAGATACGCAGTATTTT
- TRBJ2-2 TRBV19 TRBD1 CASSMGTVNTGELFF TGTGCCAGTAGTATGGGGACAGTTAACACCGGGGAGCTGTTTTTT
few TRBJ2-2 TRBV3-1/TRBV3-2 TRBD1 CASSQKGTGLTLFF TGTGCCAGCAGCCAAAAGGGGACAGGGTTAACTCTGTTTTTT
- TRBJ1-2 TRBV10-3 - CAISESTLANYGYTF TGTGCCATCAGTGAGTCGACGTTGGCTAACTATGGCTACACCTTC
once TRBJ1-2 TRBV27 TRBD1 CASSSQGVRNGYTF TGTGCCAGCAGTTCACAGGGGGTTAGGAATGGCTACACCTTC
- TRBJ2-5 TRBV28 - CASTRGGRFRGQETQYF TGTGCCAGCACCCGGGGCGGACGGTTCAGAGGTCAAGAGACCCAGTACTTC